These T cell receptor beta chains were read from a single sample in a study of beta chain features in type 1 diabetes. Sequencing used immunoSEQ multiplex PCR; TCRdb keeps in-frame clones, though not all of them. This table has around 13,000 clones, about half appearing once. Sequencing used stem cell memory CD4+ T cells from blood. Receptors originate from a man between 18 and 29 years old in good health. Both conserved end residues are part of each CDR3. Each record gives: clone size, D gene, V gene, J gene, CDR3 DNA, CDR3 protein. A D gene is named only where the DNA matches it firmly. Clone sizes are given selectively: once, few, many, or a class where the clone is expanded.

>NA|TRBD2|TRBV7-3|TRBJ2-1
TGTGCCAGCAGCTCTCGGAGAGCGGGGGTTTTCAATGAGCAGTTCTTC
CASSSRRAGVFNEQFF
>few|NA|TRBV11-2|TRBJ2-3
TGTGCCAGCAGCTTAAACAGGGTTGATGCGCAGTATTTT
CASSLNRVDAQYF
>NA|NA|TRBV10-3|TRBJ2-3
TGTGCCATCAGTGTCGGGGGCACAGATACGCAGTATTTT
CAISVGGTDTQYF
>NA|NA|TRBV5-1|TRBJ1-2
TGCGCCAGCAGCTTGTGGGCAGACATTGGCTACACCTTC
CASSLWADIGYTF
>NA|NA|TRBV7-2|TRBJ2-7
TGTGCCAGCAGCACGGGGGAGCACTACGAGCAGTACTTC
CASSTGEHYEQYF
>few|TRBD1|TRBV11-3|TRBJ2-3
TGTGCCAGCAGCTTAGCGGCAGGGGGTCAAGATACGCAGTATTTT
CASSLAAGGQDTQYF
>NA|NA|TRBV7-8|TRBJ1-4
TGTGCCAGCAGCTTACGTCCCAGAAATAATGAAAAACTGTTTTTT
CASSLRPRNNEKLFF
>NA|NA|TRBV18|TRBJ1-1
TGTGCCAGCTCCCCGAGACAGGCAACGGAGGCTTTCTTT
CASSPRQATEAFF
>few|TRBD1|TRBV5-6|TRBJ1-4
TGTGCCAGCAGCGAGACAGGGGACACTTCTAATGAAAAACTGTTTTTT
CASSETGDTSNEKLFF
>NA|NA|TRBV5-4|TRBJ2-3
TGTGCCAGCAAACCTCAGGGGCGGGATACGCAGTATTTT
CASKPQGRDTQYF
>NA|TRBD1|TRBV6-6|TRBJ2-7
TGTGCCAGCAGTTTACCGGGACAGGGCCGCTACGAGCAGTACTTC
CASSLPGQGRYEQYF
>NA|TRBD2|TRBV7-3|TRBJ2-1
TGTGCCAGCAACGAGCGGGGGGGCTTATCGGGTGAGCAGTTCTTC
CASNERGGLSGEQFF
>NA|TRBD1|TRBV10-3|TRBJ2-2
TGTGCCATCAGTGACACAGCCGGGAGACAGGGGGCCACCGGGGAGCTGTTTTTT
CAISDTAGRQGATGELFF
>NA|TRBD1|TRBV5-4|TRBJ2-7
TGTGCCAGCAGCAAGGGACAGTCCTACGAGCAGTACTTC
CASSKGQSYEQYF
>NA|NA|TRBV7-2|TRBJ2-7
TGTGCCACCCGACAGGCAGTAACCTACGAGCAGTACTTC
CATRQAVTYEQYF
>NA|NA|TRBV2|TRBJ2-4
TGTGCCAGCAGGACAGATGGCAAAAACATTCAGTACTTC
CASRTDGKNIQYF
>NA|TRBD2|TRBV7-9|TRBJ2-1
TGTGCCAGCAGCGCCGGGACTAGCGAAGCCTACAATGAGCAGTTCTTC
CASSAGTSEAYNEQFF
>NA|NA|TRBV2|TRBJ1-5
TGTGCCAGCAGTCTCTCTGTTAGCAATCAGCCCCAGCATTTT
CASSLSVSNQPQHF
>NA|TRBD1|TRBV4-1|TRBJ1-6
TGCGCCAGCAGCCAATGGGCGGGACAGTATAATTCACCCCTCCACTTT
CASSQWAGQYNSPLHF
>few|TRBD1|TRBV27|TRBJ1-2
TGTGCCAGCAGTTTGTCCGGGACAGGGGGTTATGGCTACACCTTC
CASSLSGTGGYGYTF
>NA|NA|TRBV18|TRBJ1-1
TGTGCCAGCTCACCGGGAGAGAACACTGAAGCTTTCTTT
CASSPGENTEAFF
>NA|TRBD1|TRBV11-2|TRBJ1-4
TGTGCCAGCAGCCTACAGGGGGCGAGTGAAAAACTGTTTTTT
CASSLQGASEKLFF
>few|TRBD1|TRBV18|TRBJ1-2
TGTGCCAGCTCACCGGGACAGCTCAACTATGGCTACACCTTC
CASSPGQLNYGYTF
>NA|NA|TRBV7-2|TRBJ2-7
TGTGCCAGCAGCAACCGGGACTACGAGCAGTACTTC
CASSNRDYEQYF
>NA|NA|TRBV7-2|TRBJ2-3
TGTGCCAGCAGCTTTCTACCCTCGTCCACAGATACGCAGTATTTT
CASSFLPSSTDTQYF
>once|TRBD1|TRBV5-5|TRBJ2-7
TGTGCCAGCAGCACGACAGGGACCTACGAGCAGTACTTC
CASSTTGTYEQYF
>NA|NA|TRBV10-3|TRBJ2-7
TGTGCCATCAGTGAGTCTTACATTATGAAGTACTTC
CAISESYIMKYF
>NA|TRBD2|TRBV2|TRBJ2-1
TGTGCCAGCAGACTAGCGGGGGGGCAGGGCAATGAGCAGTTCTTC
CASRLAGGQGNEQFF
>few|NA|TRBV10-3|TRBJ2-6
TGTGCCATCAGTACAGGCTCTGGGGCCAACGTCCTGACTTTC
CAISTGSGANVLTF
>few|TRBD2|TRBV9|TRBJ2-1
TGTGCCAGCAGCGTAGTTAGCGGGGGGGCCGATGAGCAGTTCTTC
CASSVVSGGADEQFF
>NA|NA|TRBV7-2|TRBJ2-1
TGTGCCAGCAGCTTAGCAGACAGGTACAATGAGCAGTTCTTC
CASSLADRYNEQFF
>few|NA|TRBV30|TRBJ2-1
TGTGCCTGGAGTGTAGATTGGAGGAATGAGCAGTTCTTC
CAWSVDWRNEQFF
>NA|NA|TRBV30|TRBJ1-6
TGTGCCTGGAGATCGGGATACGGGGTTTATAATTCACCCCTCCACTTT
CAWRSGYGVYNSPLHF
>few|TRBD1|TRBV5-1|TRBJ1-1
TGCGCCAGCAGCTTCCCCCGGACAGGAGAAGCTTTCTTT
CASSFPRTGEAFF
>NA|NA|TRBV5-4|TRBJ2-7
TGTGCCAGCAGCTGGACCCAGGGCACCTACGAGCAGTACTTC
CASSWTQGTYEQYF
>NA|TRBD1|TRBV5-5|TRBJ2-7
TGTGCCAGCAGCACGACAGGGACCTACGAGCAGTACTTC
CASSTTGTYEQYF
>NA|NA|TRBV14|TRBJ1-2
TGTGCCAGCAGCCTTCCCAGCGGCTCACTCTATGGCTACACCTTC
CASSLPSGSLYGYTF
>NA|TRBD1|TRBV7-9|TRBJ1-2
TGTGCCAGCAGCCGTTCCGGGACAGGGGATATCGGCTACACCTTC
CASSRSGTGDIGYTF
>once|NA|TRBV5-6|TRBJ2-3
TGTGCCAGCAGCTTGATTTGGTCCCCGCCTCCCGGAGACACAGATACGCAGTATTTT
CASSLIWSPPPGDTDTQYF
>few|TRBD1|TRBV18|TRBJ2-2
TGTGCCAGCTCACCGAACTCGGGACAGGGCGACACCGGGGAGCTGTTTTTT
CASSPNSGQGDTGELFF
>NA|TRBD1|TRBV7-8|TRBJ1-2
TGTGCCAGCAGCTTAAATGCTGTGGGGGACAGCGGTTACTATGGCTACACCTTC
CASSLNAVGDSGYYGYTF
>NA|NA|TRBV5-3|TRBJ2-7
TGTGCCAGAAGAGGGGCCACGATCGACGAGCAGTACTTC
CARRGATIDEQYF
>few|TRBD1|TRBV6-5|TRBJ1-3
TGTGCCAGCAGTTACTCCGGACAGGGGGCTGGAAACACCATATATTTT
CASSYSGQGAGNTIYF